Listed here are 27 T cell receptor beta chains from one sample, sequenced in a study of blood T cells in healthy people across ages. Primed by a sample-barcoded 5' primer and a J-beta primer mix, a second PCR proceeded for roughly 6 to 12 cycles. TCRdb recomputed calls from the 5' RACE reads with MiXCR, one row per CDR3 protein. Among 1.5 million to 2 million distinct CDR3 sequences, about 30% were seen once, and the ten largest hold 6.5% to 8.5%. The sequencing sample was made of blood. The source is a woman aged 25 to 45 in good health.

This clonotype has more than one count but fewer than ten. V and J are TRBV12-3 or TRBV12-4 and TRBJ2-1; no reliable D call. The CDR3 contains 14 residues. Trimming pared 7 bases from V and 0 bases from J, leaving 10 bases between. CDR3 sequence reads: CASTLQSSYNEQFF. DNA for the CDR3: TGTGCCAGCACTCTTCAGAGCTCCTACAATGAGCAGTTCTTC.

The table lists this clonotype with a few counts. The rearrangement uses TRBV28 and TRBJ2-7; 7 nucleotides line up with TRBD1. V dropped 11 bases and J dropped 3; count of bases not matched to a gene: 10. Germline V lookup: CDR1 MDHEN, CDR2 SYDVKM. The CDR3 has 13 residues. DNA of the CDR3: TGTGCCGGAGCCCGGACAGGATTCTACGAGCAGTACTTC. Residues: CAGARTGFYEQYF.

This clonotype has only a few counts. This chain connects TRBV7-9 to TRBJ2-7; D is uncertain. Germline values: CDR1 SEHNR, CDR2 FQNEAQ (reference sequence). Trimming cost V 6 bases and J 4 bases, with 19 bases left between them. The CDR3 extends over 15 amino acids. The CDR3 here is CASSPARLVVYEQYF. CDR3 nucleotides: TGTGCCAGCAGTCCTGCCCGGCTAGTCGTTTACGAGCAGTACTTC.

This clonotype was detected many times. CDR3 coding DNA: TGCAGCACGGGAGCGGGAGGAGAGACCCAGTACTTC. Residues: CSTGAGGETQYF. The J gene is TRBJ2-5, the V gene TRBV20-1; 9 bases line up with TRBD2. The CDR3 has 12 residues. CDR1 and CDR2 (germline): DFQATT, SNEGSKA (reference sequence).

This clonotype was observed at least ten times. This chain joins TRBV10-3 and TRBJ2-7; 9 bases agree with TRBD1. The trim removed 3 bases at V and 4 bases at J, leaving 7 bases unmatched. This CDR3 is built from 15 residues. Germline CDR1 and CDR2: ENHRY and SYGVKD. Here the CDR3 reads CAISEDRQGGYEQYF. CDR3 bases: TGTGCCATCAGTGAAGATAGACAGGGGGGGTACGAGCAGTACTTC.

This clonotype was observed many times. The chain has TRBV20-1 and TRBJ2-1; weak D call: TRBD2 (5 bases). CDR1 and CDR2 from the germline V gene are DFQATT and SNEGSKA (reference sequence). The CDR3 totals 12 residues. V was clipped by 5 bases and J by 12 bases, with 17 bases between them. The CDR3 region is CSAPRGSGRQFF. The CDR3 DNA follows: TGCAGTGCTCCCCGCGGATCTGGGAGGCAGTTCTTC.

This clonotype was found many times. The chain recombines TRBV7-2 with TRBJ2-7, with 15 nucleotides matching TRBD2. The V segment lost 5 bases and the J segment 2 bases; nucleotides outside the gene matches: 4. In germline, CDR1 is SGHTA, CDR2 FQGNSA. The length of the CDR3 is 16 residues. The CDR3 loop reads CASSGLAGGLAYEQYF. The DNA of the CDR3 is TGTGCCAGCAGCGGACTAGCGGGAGGGCTCGCCTACGAGCAGTACTTC.

The rearrangement links TRBV12-3 or TRBV12-4 to TRBJ2-7; weak D call: TRBD1 (7 bases). V was shortened by 3 bases and J by 7 bases, with 19 bases between the two germline ends. This CDR3 is 15 amino acids long. CDR3 bases: TGTGCCAGCAGTTTCGCTAGAGGGGGGACAGATGAGCAGTACTTC. Encoded protein: CASSFARGGTDEQYF.

The sample holds many counts of this clonotype. The V call is TRBV3-1, the J call TRBJ2-7, with 9 bases identical to TRBD1. V lost 4 bases, J lost 3 bases, and 7 bases stayed unmatched. Germline lookup yields CDR1 LGHDT and CDR2 YNNKEL (reference sequence). There are 15 residues in the CDR3. The CDR3 DNA follows: TGTGCCAGCAGCCCCGGGACAGGGCCTTTCTACGAGCAGTACTTC. Translation: CASSPGTGPFYEQYF.

This chain uses TRBV6-2 or TRBV6-3 with TRBJ2-3; TRBD2 matches at 9 bases. The CDR3 consists of 14 residues. V was clipped by 8 bases and J by 4 bases; unmatched bases: 7. CDR1 is MNHEY and CDR2 is SVGEGT in the germline V gene. The CDR3 loop is CASVRGGDADTQYF. CDR3 coding DNA: TGTGCCAGCGTACGCGGGGGGGATGCAGATACGCAGTATTTT.

As for this clonotype: The junction shows a germline mismatch at one end, possibly a read error. J is TRBJ2-5 and V is TRBV13; 11 positions agree with TRBD2. The CDR3 loop spans 14 amino acids. Germline V gene data show CDR1 as PRHDT and CDR2 as FYEKMQ (reference sequence). CDR3 amino acids: CAGSFASGRETQYF. CDR3 bases: TGTGCCGGCAGCTTCGCTAGCGGGAGGGAGACCCAGTACTTC.

The chain carries TRBV20-1 and TRBJ2-5; perhaps TRBD2 as D (6 bases). V lost 1 base, J lost 1 base, and 16 bases lay in between. Germline loops: CDR1 DFQATT, CDR2 SNEGSKA (reference sequence). This CDR3 contains 16 residues. CDR3 bases: TGCAGTGCTAGAGGGTGGGGGGATCTATCCCAAGAGACCCAGTACTTC. Encoded protein: CSARGWGDLSQETQYF.

This chain links TRBV21-1 with TRBJ2-7. TRBV21-1 is a known pseudogene. This CDR3 is 16 amino acids long. The CDR3 nucleotides read TGTGCCAGCAGCAAAGACAGCACGTCGGAAACCTACGAGCAGTACTTC. It encodes CASSKDSTSETYEQYF.

Remarks on this clonotype: Compared with germline, one end of the junction differs, possibly owing to a read error. The chain has TRBV7-7 and TRBJ2-5; maybe TRBD2 (6 bases). CDR1 and CDR2 (germline): SSHAT, FNYEAQ (reference sequence). The CDR3 runs to 17 residues. The DNA for the CDR3 is TGTGCTAGCAGCTTAGCGTCTGCGGGACTCACGAAAGAGACCCAGTACTTC. This encodes CASSLASAGLTKETQYF.

In its sample, this clonotype was seen many times. The chain combines TRBV4-3 with TRBJ2-1; 9 bases agree with TRBD2. The CDR3 sequence is 15 residues long. Trimming removed 1 base from V and 8 bases from J; junction bases left unmatched: 6. Per the germline V gene, CDR1 is LGHNA and CDR2 is YSLEER. CDR3 nucleotides: TGCGCCAGCAGCCAAGGAAGTCTAGCGGGATATGAGCAGTTCTTC. Translation gives CASSQGSLAGYEQFF.

This chain joins TRBV7-2 and TRBJ2-2; D is undetermined. The germline V and J ends were trimmed by 6 bases and 7 bases, with 12 bases remaining between them. CDR1 SGHTA and CDR2 FQGNSA come from the germline V gene. The CDR3 spans 13 residues. The CDR3 loop is CASRVGNYGELFF. The CDR3 coding sequence is TGTGCCAGCAGAGTCGGAAACTACGGGGAGCTGTTTTTT.

This clonotype showed up many times. The V call is TRBV10-3, the J call TRBJ2-3; 10 bases fit TRBD2. The CDR3 covers 15 residues. The germline V gene encodes CDR1 ENHRY and CDR2 SYGVKD. Trimming removed 7 bases from V and 2 bases from J; junction bases left unmatched: 6. CDR3 region: CAITPSGGITDTQYF. The DNA of the CDR3 is TGTGCCATCACGCCTAGCGGGGGAATCACAGATACGCAGTATTTT.

As to this clonotype: This may stem from a read error, because a much larger clone lies one nucleotide away. This chain joins TRBV7-2 and TRBJ2-7; a weak D match, TRBD2 (6 bases). Germline assignment: CDR1 SGHTA and CDR2 FQGNSA. This CDR3 is 15 amino acids long. The V end lost 5 bases, the J end lost 8 bases, and 22 bases lay between the germline ends. Written as DNA, the CDR3 is TGTGCCAGCAGCCCGTCTCACGGGAGATCTCACAAGCAGTACTTC. Translated: CASSPSHGRSHKQYF.

J is TRBJ2-3 and V is TRBV12-3 or TRBV12-4, with 8 bases fitting TRBD2. Germline trimming cut 11 bases from V and 0 bases from J; bases unmatched to any gene: 19. There are 18 residues in the CDR3. The CDR3 loop reads CARHLGGGLITSTDTQYF. The CDR3 DNA sequence: TGTGCCCGCCATCTCGGGGGGGGGCTTATTACTAGCACAGATACGCAGTATTTT.

This clonotype occurred many times. One end of the junction is discordant with germline, which a read error may explain. The genes are TRBV4-3 and TRBJ2-7, with D maybe TRBD1 (6 bases). CDR3 length: 16 amino acids. Germline V gene data show CDR1 as LGHNA and CDR2 as YSLEER. CDR3 DNA sequence: TGCGCCAGTAGCCAGAGCCGGGACATGCCAGGCTACGAGCAGTACTTC. Its protein is CASSQSRDMPGYEQYF.

This clonotype was seen a few times. The chain recombines TRBV5-1 with TRBJ2-1, with 12 bases lining up with TRBD2. V was clipped by 4 bases and J by 7 bases; unmatched bases: 9. The length of the CDR3 is 16 residues. Germline lookup yields CDR1 SGHRS and CDR2 YFSETQ. The CDR3 nucleotides read TGCGCCAGCAGCCATCTAGCGGGAGGGCCGCGGAATGAGCAGTTCTTC. As protein: CASSHLAGGPRNEQFF.

Turning to this clonotype: This clone may be a read error of a much larger clone one base away. V usage is TRBV29-1 and J usage is TRBJ2-1; D might be TRBD2 (7 bases). Germline V gives CDR1 SQVTM, CDR2 ANQGSEA. V was clipped by 5 bases and J by 6 bases, with 17 bases between them. CDR3 length: 14 amino acids. CDR3 residues: CSVSGGANCNEQFF. For the CDR3, the DNA is TGCAGCGTTAGTGGGGGGGCTAACTGCAATGAGCAGTTCTTC.

The CDR3 protein is CASSRPGQGSGETQYF. The CDR3 coding sequence is TGTGCCAGCAGTCGCCCCGGACAGGGTTCGGGAGAGACCCAGTACTTC. The chain recombines TRBV28 with TRBJ2-5, with 8 bases fitting TRBD1. V was clipped by 5 bases and J by 4 bases; unmatched bases: 12. The CDR3 sequence is 16 residues long. The germline CDR1 and CDR2 sequences are MDHEN and SYDVKM.

This clonotype was recorded at least ten times. The chain is built from TRBV6-1 and TRBJ2-7, with 10 bases matching TRBD2. V was pared by 4 bases and J by 2 bases, with 5 bases of the junction left unmatched. Germline V gives CDR1 MNHNS, CDR2 SASEGT. The CDR3 is 15 amino acids. CDR3 DNA sequence: TGTGCCAGCAGTGCGGTTACTAGCGGGGCCTACGAGCAGTACTTC. It encodes CASSAVTSGAYEQYF.

This chain connects TRBV5-1 to TRBJ2-4, with 11 bases that match TRBD2. The CDR3 length is 15 residues. V shed 2 bases, J shed 13 bases, and the junction held 11 bases outside the gene matches. Germline CDR1 SGHRS, CDR2 YFSETQ. In DNA, the CDR3 is TGCGCCAGCAGCTTTACTAGCGGGAGTTTAAATGAGCAGTACTTC. This encodes CASSFTSGSLNEQYF.

V and J are TRBV12-3 or TRBV12-4 and TRBJ2-3; 14 bases fit TRBD2. The CDR3 totals 18 residues. The junction had 13 bases not matched to a gene; V was cut back by 4 bases and J by 7 bases. CDR3 in amino acids: CASSSRLAGGPIKNTQYF. The CDR3 nucleotides read TGTGCCAGCAGTTCTCGACTAGCGGGGGGGCCTATTAAGAATACGCAGTATTTT.

The table lists this clonotype with a few counts. The rearrangement links TRBV3-1 to TRBJ2-5; the match to TRBD2 covers 9 bases. V lost 2 bases and J lost 4; bases outside the gene matches: 8. This CDR3 region has 16 residues. In germline, CDR1 is LGHDT, CDR2 YNNKEL (reference sequence). CDR3 sequence (DNA): TGTGCCAGCAGCCAACCGCGGGGGGGCGTCGTAGAGACCCAGTACTTC. This sequence encodes CASSQPRGGVVETQYF.